The 28 T cell receptor beta chains given below trace back to one sample, sequenced in a study of early stage breast cancer tumors. Sequencing was performed with immunoSEQ multiplex PCR; in TCRdb, only in-frame clones are kept and a portion is missing. The sample consists of some 70,000 clones, approximately 80% of them appearing once. Sequences were obtained from blood. Receptors were obtained from a person aged 55-75 years with breast cancer.

A few counts support this clone. V gene TRBV6-5 combines with J gene TRBJ1-2; TRBD1 matches 7 bases. V lost 5 bases and J lost 10; bases outside the gene matches: 7. The CDR3 totals 12 residues. CDR1 is MNHEY, CDR2 SVGAGI, per germline. The CDR3 DNA reads TGTGCCAGCAGTCAGGGACAGACTTCCTACACCTTC. It yields the protein CASSQGQTSYTF.

The CDR3 nucleotides are TGTGCCAGCAGCTTAGCAGGGGATGGCTACGAGCAGTACTTC. It yields the protein CASSLAGDGYEQYF. J is TRBJ2-7 and V is TRBV11-3, with a possible D match to TRBD1 (6 bases). CDR1 is SGHNT, CDR2 YENEEA, per germline. This CDR3 comprises 14 residues. The ends were cut back, 1 base at V and 3 bases at J, with 10 bases in the middle.

The chain employs TRBV4-3 and TRBJ2-7; 7 positions match TRBD2. CDR1 is LGHNA and CDR2 is YSLEER in the germline V gene. This CDR3 comprises 15 residues. J lost 3 bases, V lost 0 bases, and 5 bases had no gene match. CDR3 coding DNA: TGCGCCAGCAGCCAAGAAGGGAGGGGACGCTACGAGCAGTACTTC. Amino acid sequence: CASSQEGRGRYEQYF.

The chain joins TRBV7-9 to TRBJ2-1; 9 bases align to TRBD2. J was trimmed by 9 bases and V by 1 base; bases with no gene match: 7. The CDR3 is made up of 15 amino acids. Germline lookup yields CDR1 SEHNR and CDR2 FQNEAQ (reference sequence). The CDR3 nucleotides read TGTGCCAGCAGCTTAGGCCTAGCGGGGCTCCTTGAGCAGTTCTTC. Amino acid sequence: CASSLGLAGLLEQFF.

A single count supports this clone. The gene calls are TRBV5-1 and TRBJ2-3; D unresolved. Germline CDR1 reads SGHRS; CDR2 reads YFSETQ. Trimming shortened V by 0 bases and J by 3 bases, and 8 bases separated the two germline ends. The CDR3 spans 14 residues. CDR3 sequence reads: CASSLEGKTDTQYF. Written as DNA, the CDR3 is TGCGCCAGCAGCTTGGAAGGGAAAACAGATACGCAGTATTTT.

This clone was counted a few times. The V call is TRBV5-1, the J call TRBJ2-3; tentative D call: TRBD1 (6 bases). V dropped 5 bases and J dropped 2 bases, with 12 bases sitting between them. The CDR3 runs to 14 residues. Germline V gene lookup returns CDR1 SGHRS and CDR2 YFSETQ. CDR3 sequence reads: CASRGRGNTDTQYF. CDR3 sequence (DNA): TGCGCCAGCAGGGGCAGGGGCAACACAGATACGCAGTATTTT. The full variable domain, in which reference TRBV5-1 and TRBJ2-3 provide the parts outside the CDR3, is KAGVTQTPRYLIKTRGQQVTLSCSPISGHRSVSWYQQTPGQGLQFLFEYFSETQRNKGNFPGRFSGRQFSNSRSEMNVSTLELGDSALYLCASRGRGNTDTQYFGPGTRLTVL.

The rearrangement joins TRBV20-1 to TRBJ2-2; the D is unclear. The ends were cut back, 3 bases at V and 4 bases at J, with 3 bases in the middle. CDR3 length: 11 residues. CDR1 is DFQATT, CDR2 SNEGSKA, per germline (reference sequence). The CDR3 spells CSASSTGELFF. Written as DNA, the CDR3 is TGCAGTGCTAGTAGCACCGGGGAGCTGTTTTTT.

The chain couples TRBV25-1 to TRBJ2-7, with TRBD2 matching 8 bases. The CDR3 runs 15 residues. J gave up 3 bases and V 3 bases, and 7 bases lay outside the gene matches. Per the germline V gene, CDR1 is MGHDK and CDR2 is SYGVNS. CDR3 sequence: CASSDPTAGDYEQYF. The CDR3 DNA is TGTGCCAGCAGTGATCCCACAGCGGGGGACTACGAGCAGTACTTC.

The J gene is TRBJ1-5, the V gene TRBV28; weak D call: TRBD1 (6 bases). Trimming removed 6 bases at V and 7 bases at J, with 13 bases between. Germline V gives CDR1 MDHEN, CDR2 SYDVKM. CDR3 length: 13 residues. In nucleotides, the CDR3 is TGTGCCAGCAGGATAACAGGGTCCCAGCCCCAGCATTTT. Translation: CASRITGSQPQHF.

This chain links TRBV11-2 with TRBJ2-7, with D hard to call. The ends were cut back, 5 bases at V and 5 bases at J, with 7 bases in the middle. Looked up from germline, CDR1 is SGHAT and CDR2 is FQNNGV. The CDR3 covers 11 residues. Here the CDR3 DNA reads TGTGCCAGCAGCCTCCTAGACGAGCAGTACTTC. It specifies CASSLLDEQYF.

The chain recombines TRBV5-1 with TRBJ1-1, with D tentatively TRBD1 (6 bases). CDR3 length equals 15 residues. The germline V gene has CDR1 SGHRS and CDR2 YFSETQ. V was clipped by 4 bases and J by 3 bases, with 16 bases between them. CDR3 sequence: CASSPSDSSHTEAFF. CDR3 coding DNA: TGCGCCAGCAGCCCCTCGGACAGCTCGCACACTGAAGCTTTCTTT.

The V gene is TRBV19, the J gene TRBJ1-1; D call uncertain. Germline V gene sequence: CDR1 LNHDA, CDR2 SQIVND (reference sequence). The CDR3 is 15 amino acids. Trimming left V 1 base short and J 1 base short, with 10 bases between. CDR3 amino acids: CASSIGAVSNTEAFF. CDR3 sequence (DNA): TGTGCCAGTAGTATAGGGGCAGTTTCGAACACTGAAGCTTTCTTT.

This clone was detected only once. The chain joins TRBV7-9 to TRBJ1-4; perhaps TRBD1 as D (5 bases). From germline, CDR1 is SEHNR and CDR2 FQNEAQ (reference sequence). The CDR3 is made up of 14 amino acids. The V end was cut by 4 bases, the J end by 8 bases, with 14 bases between. CDR3 nucleotides: TGTGCCAGCAGCTCAAGTCGGGGGGTGGAAAAACTGTTTTTT. Protein: CASSSSRGVEKLFF.

The chain joins TRBV10-3 to TRBJ2-7; 12 bases map to TRBD2. CDR3 length equals 13 residues. CDR1 and CDR2 from the germline V gene are ENHRY and SYGVKD. Trimming at V came to 8 bases and at J to 1 base, leaving 0 bases not matched to a gene. CDR3 bases: TGTGCCATCGGACTAGCGGGGTCCTACGAGCAGTACTTC. As protein: CAIGLAGSYEQYF.

The chain joins TRBV10-3 to TRBJ2-2; D could derive from TRBD1 or TRBD2 (6 bases each). The CDR3 totals 16 residues. With 0 bases removed from V and 0 bases from J, the gap between germline ends came to 8 bases. Germline loops: CDR1 ENHRY, CDR2 SYGVKD. The CDR3 bases are TGTGCCATCAGTGAGTCGGGGGGCGCGAACACCGGGGAGCTGTTTTTT. The encoded protein is CAISESGGANTGELFF.

This clone was seen once. CDR3 DNA sequence: TGTGCCAGCAGCGGGAATCCGGTTACCGGGGAGCTGTTTTTT. It codes for CASSGNPVTGELFF. The chain links TRBV7-3 to TRBJ2-2; D not certain. Germline V lookup: CDR1 SGHTA, CDR2 FQGTGA. The V end lost 5 bases, the J end lost 5 bases, and 12 bases lay between the germline ends. CDR3 length: 14 amino acids.

This sequence joins TRBV11-3 and TRBJ2-7; D not certain. This CDR3 spans 12 amino acids. Germline loops: CDR1 SGHNT, CDR2 YENEEA. Trimming took off 1 base at V and 5 bases at J, with 6 bases between the two ends. CDR3 sequence (DNA): TGTGCCAGCAGCTTAGGTATGGACGAGCAGTACTTC. Translated, it gives CASSLGMDEQYF. The whole variable domain, remainder taken from reference TRBV11-3 and TRBJ2-7, is EAGVVQSPRYKIIEKKQPVAFWCNPISGHNTLYWYLQNLGQGPELLIRYENEEAVDDSQLPKDRFSAERLKGVDSTLKIQPAELGDSAVYLCASSLGMDEQYFGPGTRLTVT.

V usage is TRBV7-9 and J usage is TRBJ2-3; no firm D call. V lost 3 bases and J lost 1, with 2 bases in between. Germline loops: CDR1 SEHNR, CDR2 FQNEAQ (reference sequence). The CDR3 is made up of 12 amino acids. CDR3 sequence: CASSFGTDTQYF. The CDR3 nucleotides read TGTGCCAGCAGCTTCGGCACAGATACGCAGTATTTT. Supplemented by reference TRBV7-9 and TRBJ2-3, the full variable domain reads DTGVSQNPRHKITKRGQNVTFRCDPISEHNRLYWYRQTLGQGPEFLTYFQNEAQLEKSRLLSDRFSAERPKGSFSTLEIQRTEQGDSAMYLCASSFGTDTQYFGPGTRLTVL.

This clone was observed once. The chain employs TRBV28 and TRBJ2-2, with D unresolved. The CDR3 is 13 residues long. Per germline, CDR1 MDHEN and CDR2 SYDVKM. Deletions cut 8 bases from V and 1 base from J, with 8 bases between. CDR3 nucleotide sequence: TGTGCCAGCTTAGGACGGAACACCGGGGAGCTGTTTTTT. It is translated as CASLGRNTGELFF.

V and J are TRBV28 and TRBJ2-1, with 7 positions matching TRBD2. The CDR3 covers 14 residues. Germline V gene sequence: CDR1 MDHEN, CDR2 SYDVKM. The V gene end was trimmed by 4 bases and the J gene end by 7 bases; junction bases not matched to a gene: 7. CDR3 coding DNA: TGTGCCAGCAGTTCTTTTCGACTAGCTAATGAGCAGTTCTTC. This encodes CASSSFRLANEQFF.

The chain uses TRBV28 and TRBJ1-5; no definite D call. CDR1 and CDR2 (germline): MDHEN, SYDVKM. The V end lost 5 bases, the J end lost 5 bases, and 7 bases lay between the germline ends. The CDR3 loop spans 12 amino acids. The CDR3 DNA sequence: TGTGCCAGCAGTCAGGAAGATCAGCCCCAGCATTTT. Amino acid sequence: CASSQEDQPQHF. The variable domain in full, completed from reference TRBV28 and TRBJ1-5, reads DVKVTQSSRYLVKRTGEKVFLECVQDMDHENMFWYRQDPGLGLRLIYFSYDVKMKEKGDIPEGYSVSREKKERFSLILESASTNQTSMYLCASSQEDQPQHFGDGTRLSIL.

The chain links TRBV5-1 to TRBJ2-1; 9 nucleotides line up with TRBD2. The length of the CDR3 is 15 residues. Germline CDR1 is SGHRS and CDR2 is YFSETQ. J gave up 5 bases and V 5 bases, and 8 bases lay outside the gene matches. CDR3 nucleotides: TGCGCCAGCAGTTCGGGACTAGCTGAACACAATGAGCAGTTCTTC. This encodes CASSSGLAEHNEQFF.

With respect to this clone: An end of the junction differs from the germline gene, which may be a read error. The chain combines TRBV7-3 with TRBJ2-1, with 13 bases matching TRBD2. CDR1 and CDR2 (germline): SGHTA, FQGTGA. The CDR3 consists of 17 residues. CDR3 sequence: CASSLIPGLAGNNEQFF. In nucleotides, the CDR3 is TGTGCCAGCAGTTTAATTCCGGGACTAGCGGGGAACAATGAGCAGTTCTTC. The full variable domain, with the rest looked up from reference TRBV7-3 and TRBJ2-1, is GAGVSQTPSNKVTEKGKYVELRCDPISGHTALYWYRQSLGQGPEFLIYFQGTGAADDSGLPNDRFFAVRPEGSVSTLKIQRTERGDSAVYLCASSLIPGLAGNNEQFFGPGTRLTVL.

The rearrangement joins TRBV28 to TRBJ2-1, with 8 bases matching TRBD1. V dropped 10 bases and J dropped 1; count of bases not matched to a gene: 3. Germline V gene lookup returns CDR1 MDHEN and CDR2 SYDVKM. The CDR3 sequence is 13 residues long. CDR3 sequence reads: CAIQGASYNEQFF. CDR3 sequence (DNA): TGTGCCATCCAGGGGGCTTCCTACAATGAGCAGTTCTTC.

V usage is TRBV5-1 and J usage is TRBJ2-2; no clear D gene. Trimming removed 5 bases from V and 0 bases from J, with 11 bases in between. Germline CDR1 SGHRS, CDR2 YFSETQ. The CDR3 covers 15 residues. The CDR3 loop reads CASSDSTANTGELFF. Here the CDR3 DNA reads TGCGCCAGCAGTGACTCAACCGCGAACACCGGGGAGCTGTTTTTT.

The chain carries TRBV4-2 and TRBJ2-2; D gene unclear. V was clipped by 10 bases and J by 1 base, with 10 bases between them. CDR3 length: 13 amino acids. From germline, CDR1 is LGHNA and CDR2 YNFKEQ. As DNA, the CDR3 is TGTGCCATACTCGACCAGAACACCGGGGAGCTGTTTTTT. Translation gives CAILDQNTGELFF.

In its sample, this clone was seen once. The chain has TRBV7-6 and TRBJ2-2; TRBD1 matches at 8 bases. Germline loops: CDR1 SGHVS, CDR2 FNYEAQ. J gave up 5 bases and V 7 bases, and 18 bases lay outside the gene matches. The CDR3 consists of 18 residues. The CDR3 here is CASTPGIQGEIETGELFF. CDR3 nucleotide sequence: TGTGCCAGCACTCCGGGGATACAGGGGGAGATTGAGACCGGGGAGCTGTTTTTT.

This sequence joins TRBV7-9 and TRBJ2-3; TRBD2 aligns across 7 bases. The germline gives CDR1 SEHNR, CDR2 FQNEAQ (reference sequence). V dropped 1 base and J dropped 2; count of bases not matched to a gene: 9. This CDR3 has 17 residues. In DNA, the CDR3 is TGTGCCAGCAGCTTAGTCGGCGGGGGAGAACCCACAGATACGCAGTATTTT. Translated: CASSLVGGGEPTDTQYF.